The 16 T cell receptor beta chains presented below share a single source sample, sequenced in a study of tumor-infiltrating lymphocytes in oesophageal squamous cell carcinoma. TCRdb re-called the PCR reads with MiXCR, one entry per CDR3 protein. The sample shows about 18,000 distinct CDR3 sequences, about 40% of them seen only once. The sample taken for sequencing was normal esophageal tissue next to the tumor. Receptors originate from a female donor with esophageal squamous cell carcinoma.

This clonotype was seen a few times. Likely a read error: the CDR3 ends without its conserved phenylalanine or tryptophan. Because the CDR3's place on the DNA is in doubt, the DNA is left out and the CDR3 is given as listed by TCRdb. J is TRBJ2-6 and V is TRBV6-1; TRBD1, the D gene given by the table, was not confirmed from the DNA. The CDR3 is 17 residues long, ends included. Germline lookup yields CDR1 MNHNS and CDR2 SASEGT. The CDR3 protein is CASSPGTGGTNEQFFGA.

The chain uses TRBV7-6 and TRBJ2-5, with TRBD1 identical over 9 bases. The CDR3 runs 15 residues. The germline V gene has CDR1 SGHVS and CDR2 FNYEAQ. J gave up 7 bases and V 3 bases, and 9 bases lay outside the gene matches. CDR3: CASSFYGTDRGTQYF. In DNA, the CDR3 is TGTGCCAGCAGCTTTTACGGAACGGACAGGGGGACCCAGTACTTC.

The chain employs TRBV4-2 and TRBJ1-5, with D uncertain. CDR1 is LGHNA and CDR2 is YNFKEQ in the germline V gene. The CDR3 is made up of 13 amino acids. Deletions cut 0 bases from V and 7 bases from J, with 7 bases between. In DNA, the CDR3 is TGTGCCAGCAGCCAAGATGGGGAGCAGCCCCAGCATTTT. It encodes CASSQDGEQPQHF.

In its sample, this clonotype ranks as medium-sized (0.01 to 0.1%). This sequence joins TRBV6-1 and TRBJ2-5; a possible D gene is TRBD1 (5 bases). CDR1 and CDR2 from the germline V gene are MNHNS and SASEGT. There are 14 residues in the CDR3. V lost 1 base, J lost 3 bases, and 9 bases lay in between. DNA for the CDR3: TGTGCCAGCAGTGAAGGGGGCTTCGAAGAGACCCAGTACTTC. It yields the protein CASSEGGFEETQYF.

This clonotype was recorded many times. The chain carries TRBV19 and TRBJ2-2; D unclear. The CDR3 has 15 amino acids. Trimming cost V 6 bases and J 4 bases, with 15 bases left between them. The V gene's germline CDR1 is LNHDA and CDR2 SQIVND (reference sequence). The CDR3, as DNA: TGTGCCAGTAGACCCCGGGTGGGCGGCACCGGGGAGCTGTTTTTT. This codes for CASRPRVGGTGELFF.

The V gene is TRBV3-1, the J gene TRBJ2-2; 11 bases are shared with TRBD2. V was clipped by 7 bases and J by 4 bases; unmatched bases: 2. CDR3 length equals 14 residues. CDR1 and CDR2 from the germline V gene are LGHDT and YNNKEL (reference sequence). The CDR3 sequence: CASIGLAGTGELFF. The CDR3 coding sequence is TGTGCCAGCATTGGACTAGCGGGCACCGGGGAGCTGTTTTTT.

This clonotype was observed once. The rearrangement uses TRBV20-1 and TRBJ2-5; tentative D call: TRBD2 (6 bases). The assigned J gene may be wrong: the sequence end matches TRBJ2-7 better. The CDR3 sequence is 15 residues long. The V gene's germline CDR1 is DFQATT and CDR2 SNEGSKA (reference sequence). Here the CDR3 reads CSAIISGHASYEQYF. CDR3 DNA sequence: TGCAGTGCTATTATAAGCGGGCATGCATCCTACGAGCAGTACTTC.

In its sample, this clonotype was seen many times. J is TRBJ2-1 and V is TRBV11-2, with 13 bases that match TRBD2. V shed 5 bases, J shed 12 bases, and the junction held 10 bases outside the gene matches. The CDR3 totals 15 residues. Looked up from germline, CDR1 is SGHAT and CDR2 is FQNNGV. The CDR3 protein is CASSQGLAGIGVQFF. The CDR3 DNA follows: TGTGCCAGCAGCCAGGGACTAGCGGGAATAGGTGTGCAGTTCTTC.

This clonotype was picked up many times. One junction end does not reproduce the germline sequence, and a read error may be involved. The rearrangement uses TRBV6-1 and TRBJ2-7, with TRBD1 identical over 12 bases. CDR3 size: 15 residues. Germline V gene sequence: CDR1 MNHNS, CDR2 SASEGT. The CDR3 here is CASRTPGQGAYELYF. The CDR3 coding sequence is TGTGCCAGCCGAACGCCGGGACAGGGGGCCTACGAGCTGTACTTC.

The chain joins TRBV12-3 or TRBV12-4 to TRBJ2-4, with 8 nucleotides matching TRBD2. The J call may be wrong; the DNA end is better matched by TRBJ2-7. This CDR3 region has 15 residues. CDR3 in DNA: TGTGCCAGCAGTTTAGTACAGGGACTAGGGTACGAGCAGTACTTC. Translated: CASSLVQGLGYEQYF.

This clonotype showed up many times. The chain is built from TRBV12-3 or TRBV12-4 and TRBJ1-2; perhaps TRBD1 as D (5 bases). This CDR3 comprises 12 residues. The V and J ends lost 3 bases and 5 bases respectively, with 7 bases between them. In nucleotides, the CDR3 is TGTGCCAGCAGTTTTCAGGGTTATGGCTACACCTTC. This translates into CASSFQGYGYTF.

CDR3 nucleotide sequence: TGTGCCAGCGGCCCGAGAGGGGGTGGCAAAAACATTCAGTACTTC. Encoded protein: CASGPRGGGKNIQYF. The genes are TRBV6-9 and TRBJ2-5, with D tentatively TRBD1 (6 bases). Near its end, the DNA agrees better with TRBJ2-4, so the J call may be wrong. Germline V gives CDR1 MNHGY, CDR2 SVAAGI. The length of the CDR3 is 15 residues.

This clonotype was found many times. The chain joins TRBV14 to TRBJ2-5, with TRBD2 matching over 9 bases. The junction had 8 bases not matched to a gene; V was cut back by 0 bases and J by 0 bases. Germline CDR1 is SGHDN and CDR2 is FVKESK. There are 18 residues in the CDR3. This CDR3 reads CASSQDFASGAYQETQYF. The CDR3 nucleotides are TGTGCCAGCAGCCAAGATTTTGCTAGCGGGGCATACCAAGAGACCCAGTACTTC.

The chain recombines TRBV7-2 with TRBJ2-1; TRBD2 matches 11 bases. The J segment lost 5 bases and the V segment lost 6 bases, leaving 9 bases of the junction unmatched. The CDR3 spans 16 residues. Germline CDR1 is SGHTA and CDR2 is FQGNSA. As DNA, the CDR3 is TGTGCCAGCAGGTTCTCTAGCGGGAGGCCGAACAATGAGCAGTTCTTC. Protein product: CASRFSSGRPNNEQFF.

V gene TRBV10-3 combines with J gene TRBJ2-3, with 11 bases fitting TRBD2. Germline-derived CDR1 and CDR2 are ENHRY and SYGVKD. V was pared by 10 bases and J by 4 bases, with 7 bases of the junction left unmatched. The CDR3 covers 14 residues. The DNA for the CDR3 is TGTGCCAGTGCTGTAGCGGGAGGGCCAGATACGCAGTATTTT. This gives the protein CASAVAGGPDTQYF.

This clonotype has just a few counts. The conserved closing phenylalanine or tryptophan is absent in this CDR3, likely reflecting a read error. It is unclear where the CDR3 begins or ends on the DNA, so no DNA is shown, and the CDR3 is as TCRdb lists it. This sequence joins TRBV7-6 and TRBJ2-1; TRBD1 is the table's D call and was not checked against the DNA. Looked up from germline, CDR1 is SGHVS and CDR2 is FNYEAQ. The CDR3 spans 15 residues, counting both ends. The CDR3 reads CASSAGQGYGYTFGS.